This TCR beta chain was retrieved from a study of T cell responses to AZD1222 COVID-19 vaccine. The study, taken as a whole, reports: The sample set comprised mostly white British donors with more females, and clonal diversity was possibly underestimated. Increased Spike-specific TCR breadth and depth were observed after two AZD1222 doses. Repertoire sampling occurred only after the peak T cell response.

Second doses at about 4 or about 12 weeks were pooled. This clone was recorded only once. Its target is not known. Germline CDR1 reads SQVTM; CDR2 reads ANQGSEA. The CDR3 runs 16 residues. V was trimmed by 0 bases and J by 7 bases, leaving 19 bases between them. TCRdb's copy holds only in-frame clones and misses some; the assay was immunoSEQ multiplex PCR. The sample holds some 53,000 clones, over 80% seen once. The sequence came from an adult who received the AZD1222 COVID-19 vaccine. This material consisted of peripheral blood, taken 28 days after the second AZD1222 dose. The chain carries TRBV29-1 and TRBJ2-1; tentatively, D is TRBD1 (6 bases). Written as DNA, the CDR3 is TGCAGCGTTGAAGATCTGAGGGGGAAGGTAAATAATGAGCAGTTCTTC. Translation: CSVEDLRGKVNNEQFF.